This TCR beta chain comes out of a study of cytomegalovirus exposure and HLA in healthy donors. General study results and limits: In a later analysis, an Asian-associated ancestry cluster reportedly showed fewer N-insertions than the approximately 620-donor mean. A later analysis by the authors found several of the most significant clusters apparently linked to common viral pathogens. The study carried out a later analysis of TCR beta sequences. It associated about 15,000 of them with specific HLA alleles at a false discovery rate of 0.05.

The PCR ran on 60 Vbeta and 13 Jbeta primers. Profiling relied on immunoSEQ multiplex PCR, and the TCRdb table lists in-frame clones only, not all of them. The sample gives about 140,000 clones, roughly 80% of which show up once; about 0.91% is in the top ten. Germline V gene sequence: CDR1 LGHNA, CDR2 YNFKEQ. Trimming took 0 bases from V and 3 from J; bases not matched to a gene: 9. This CDR3 has 17 amino acids. A word on this clone: Its specificity is unknown.

The chain uses TRBV4-2 and TRBJ2-3; 7 bases match TRBD1. The sequencing input was PBMCs. This receptor was taken from a young man in good health and CMV-seronegative. CDR3 sequence: CASSQEDRPIGTDTQYF. In nucleotides, the CDR3 is TGTGCCAGCAGCCAAGAGGACAGGCCCATTGGGACAGATACGCAGTATTTT.